One sample yielded the 31 T cell receptor beta chains listed below, sequenced in a study of blood T cell repertoires in COVID-19. Produced via immunoSEQ multiplex PCR; TCRdb's table is partial and in-frame only. The sample yields just over 250,000 clones, around 86% seen once. What was sequenced was peripheral blood. Receptor source: a man aged 40-55 years who had recovered from COVID-19.

The chain joins TRBV27 to TRBJ2-3; D is possibly TRBD1 (7 bases). The V end was cut by 8 bases, the J end by 4 bases, with 22 bases between. Germline V CDR1 and CDR2: MNHEY, SMNVEV (reference sequence). This CDR3 has 16 residues. The CDR3 protein is CASRLVRGAKADTQYF. Here the CDR3 DNA reads TGTGCCAGCCGCCTCGTCAGGGGGGCGAAGGCAGATACGCAGTATTTT.

V gene TRBV15 combines with J gene TRBJ1-2, with 7 bases identical to TRBD1. V shed 0 bases and J 0 bases; nucleotides not matched to a gene: 4. The germline CDR1 and CDR2 sequences are LNHNV and YYDKDF (reference sequence). This CDR3 is 16 amino acids long. The CDR3: CATSRDWGQTNYGYTF. The CDR3 nucleotides read TGTGCCACCAGCAGAGATTGGGGACAGACTAACTATGGCTACACCTTC.

This chain connects TRBV12-3 or TRBV12-4 to TRBJ2-1; the D gene is possibly TRBD2 (7 bases). V was trimmed by 8 bases and J by 3 bases, leaving 11 bases between them. The CDR3 is 13 amino acids. The CDR3 region is CASGGAFYNEQFF. The CDR3 bases are TGTGCCAGCGGGGGGGCCTTCTACAATGAGCAGTTCTTC.

The sample holds one count of this clone. J is TRBJ2-7 and V is TRBV6-5, with 8 bases matching TRBD2. The CDR3 has 14 residues. Trimming took 6 bases from V and 2 from J; bases not matched to a gene: 6. Germline V gene sequence: CDR1 MNHEY, CDR2 SVGAGI. In nucleotides, the CDR3 is TGTGCCAGCAGCCAACCGGGACTAGCCTACGAGCAGTACTTC. Translating gives CASSQPGLAYEQYF.

V usage is TRBV19 and J usage is TRBJ1-1, with D perhaps matching TRBD1 (5 bases). The CDR3 runs 14 residues. V was cut by 6 bases and J by 4 bases, with 15 bases left in between. Germline loops: CDR1 LNHDA, CDR2 SQIVND (reference sequence). The CDR3 is CASSLGGESTEAFF. The CDR3 nucleotides read TGTGCCAGTAGCCTCGGGGGGGAGAGCACTGAAGCTTTCTTT.

The chain carries TRBV7-9 and TRBJ2-3, with 9 nucleotides matching TRBD2. Germline loops: CDR1 SEHNR, CDR2 FQNEAQ (reference sequence). The CDR3 contains 16 residues. Trimming removed 4 bases from V and 1 base from J; junction bases left unmatched: 6. This CDR3 is CASSSSGGGGTDTQYF. The CDR3 DNA sequence: TGTGCCAGCAGCTCCTCTGGCGGGGGGGGCACAGATACGCAGTATTTT.

The V gene is TRBV9, the J gene TRBJ1-1; 9 bases line up with TRBD1. Germline lookup yields CDR1 SGDLS and CDR2 YYNGEE. The V gene end was trimmed by 4 bases and the J gene end by 5 bases; junction bases not matched to a gene: 12. This CDR3 spans 16 amino acids. CDR3 nucleotides: TGTGCCAGCAGCTTATCTAAGACAGGGGGGAATACTGAAGCTTTCTTT. This sequence encodes CASSLSKTGGNTEAFF.

This rearrangement joins TRBV5-1 to TRBJ2-1; 11 bases agree with TRBD2. The ends lost 3 bases at V and 3 bases at J; junction bases unmatched: 17. CDR3 length: 20 amino acids. Germline CDR1 reads SGHRS; CDR2 reads YFSETQ. The CDR3 region is CASSSTSGSSEITLYNEQFF. CDR3 in DNA: TGCGCCAGCAGCTCAACTAGCGGGAGCTCAGAAATTACCCTCTACAATGAGCAGTTCTTC. The entire variable domain, with the rest obtained from reference TRBV5-1 and TRBJ2-1, is as follows: KAGVTQTPRYLIKTRGQQVTLSCSPISGHRSVSWYQQTPGQGLQFLFEYFSETQRNKGNFPGRFSGRQFSNSRSEMNVSTLELGDSALYLCASSSTSGSSEITLYNEQFFGPGTRLTVL.

The chain joins TRBV5-4 to TRBJ1-1; D might be TRBD1 (5 bases). The CDR3 is 17 amino acids. The V gene lost 2 bases and the J gene lost 0 bases, with 17 bases spanning the gap. The germline CDR1 and CDR2 sequences are SGHNT and YYREEE (reference sequence). In DNA, the CDR3 is TGTGCCAGCAGCTTTGGCGGGGCGCACCCATTGAACACTGAAGCTTTCTTT. Encoded protein: CASSFGGAHPLNTEAFF.

This chain links TRBV7-9 with TRBJ1-2, with 10 bases fitting TRBD1. The CDR3 length is 15 residues. The germline gives CDR1 SEHNR, CDR2 FQNEAQ (reference sequence). V shed 5 bases, J shed 4 bases, and the junction held 7 bases outside the gene matches. The CDR3 nucleotides read TGTGCCAGCAGCCCCCCGGGACAGGGGACCTATGGCTACACCTTC. Translated, it gives CASSPPGQGTYGYTF. The variable domain in full, completed from reference TRBV7-9 and TRBJ1-2, reads DTGVSQNPRHKITKRGQNVTFRCDPISEHNRLYWYRQTLGQGPEFLTYFQNEAQLEKSRLLSDRFSAERPKGSFSTLEIQRTEQGDSAMYLCASSPPGQGTYGYTFGSGTRLTVV.

This rearrangement joins TRBV15 to TRBJ2-5, with 12 bases identical to TRBD1. Germline CDR1 and CDR2: LNHNV and YYDKDF (reference sequence). CDR3 size: 16 residues. Losses at the gene ends were 1 base for V and 1 base for J; bases not matched to a gene: 1. The CDR3 nucleotides read TGTGCCACCAGCAGAGGGGACAGGGGGCTCCAAGAGACCCAGTACTTC. Its translation is CATSRGDRGLQETQYF.

The J gene is TRBJ2-1, the V gene TRBV5-6; 7 bases align to TRBD2. Looked up from germline, CDR1 is SGHDT and CDR2 is YYEEEE. Trimming at V came to 3 bases and at J to 5 bases, leaving 11 bases not matched to a gene. This CDR3 comprises 16 residues. CDR3 region: CASSYVALAGDNEQFF. The CDR3 DNA follows: TGTGCCAGCAGCTACGTGGCGTTGGCGGGGGACAATGAGCAGTTCTTC.

V is TRBV11-2 and J is TRBJ1-4; no definite D call. Trimming left V 1 base short and J 5 bases short, with 20 bases between. The CDR3 consists of 18 residues. Looked up from germline, CDR1 is SGHAT and CDR2 is FQNNGV. CDR3 DNA sequence: TGTGCCAGCAGCTTAGCCAGGAGGGCGGGTTCCCTCAATGAAAAACTGTTTTTT. Its protein is CASSLARRAGSLNEKLFF.

The chain is built from TRBV9 and TRBJ2-7; 9 bases match TRBD1. Germline V CDR1 and CDR2: SGDLS, YYNGEE. V shed 3 bases, J shed 9 bases, and the junction held 7 bases outside the gene matches. There are 13 residues in the CDR3. The DNA of the CDR3 is TGTGCCAGCAGCGCGAGGGACAGGGAAGGGCAGTACTTC. It is translated as CASSARDREGQYF.

The V gene is TRBV5-4, the J gene TRBJ1-2; 8 nucleotides line up with TRBD1. The CDR3 runs to 14 residues. The V gene's germline CDR1 is SGHNT and CDR2 YYREEE (reference sequence). V lost 4 bases, J lost 5 bases, and 7 bases stayed unmatched. The CDR3 loop reads CASSLTGTGYGYTF. CDR3 nucleotides: TGTGCCAGCAGCCTAACCGGGACAGGTTATGGCTACACCTTC.

The chain employs TRBV5-4 and TRBJ2-7; 12 nucleotides align to TRBD2. The CDR3 is made up of 15 amino acids. The germline gives CDR1 SGHNT, CDR2 YYREEE (reference sequence). Trimming took 2 bases from V and 2 from J; bases not matched to a gene: 2. This CDR3 reads CASSLGLAGPYEQYF. The CDR3 DNA is TGTGCCAGCAGCTTAGGACTAGCGGGACCCTACGAGCAGTACTTC.

V and J are TRBV7-2 and TRBJ2-3, with TRBD2 matching over 7 bases. The V segment lost 2 bases and the J segment 4 bases; nucleotides outside the gene matches: 9. The V gene's germline CDR1 is SGHTA and CDR2 FQGNSA. The CDR3 length is 16 residues. CDR3 DNA sequence: TGTGCCAGCAGCTTAACGACTAGCAATTTGGCAGATACGCAGTATTTT. As protein: CASSLTTSNLADTQYF.

The chain has TRBV5-6 and TRBJ1-2; the match to TRBD1 covers 9 bases. From germline, CDR1 is SGHDT and CDR2 YYEEEE. Unmatched junction bases numbered 5, after V lost 4 bases and J lost 4 bases. This CDR3 spans 14 amino acids. CDR3: CASSTGTGTYGYTF. DNA of the CDR3: TGTGCCAGCAGCACCGGGACAGGGACCTATGGCTACACCTTC.

V and J are TRBV9 and TRBJ2-3; TRBD2 agrees at 10 bases. CDR1 is SGDLS, CDR2 YYNGEE, per germline. J lost 5 bases, V lost 2 bases, and 5 bases had no gene match. This CDR3 comprises 15 residues. The CDR3 is CASSVSGGAGDTQYF. CDR3 DNA: TGTGCCAGCAGCGTGAGCGGGGGGGCGGGAGATACGCAGTATTTT.

The chain's CDR3 is CASSLGRGLAGVEQYF. For the CDR3, the DNA is TGTGCCAGCAGCTTGGGGAGGGGACTAGCGGGAGTCGAGCAGTACTTC. This chain uses TRBV5-4 with TRBJ2-7, with 14 bases identical to TRBD2. Trimming removed 0 bases from V and 6 bases from J; junction bases left unmatched: 5. There are 16 residues in the CDR3. Germline CDR1 reads SGHNT; CDR2 reads YYREEE (reference sequence).

The rearrangement links TRBV19 to TRBJ1-6; a possible D gene is TRBD1 (6 bases). Deletions cut 8 bases from V and 5 bases from J, with 16 bases between. Germline assignment: CDR1 LNHDA and CDR2 SQIVND (reference sequence). This CDR3 is built from 15 residues. This CDR3 reads CASARRQENNSPLHF. CDR3 sequence (DNA): TGTGCCAGTGCTCGAAGACAGGAGAATAATTCACCCCTCCACTTT.

In its sample, this clone was seen once. This rearrangement joins TRBV7-2 to TRBJ2-7; 8 nucleotides align to TRBD2. CDR3 length: 15 amino acids. Looked up from germline, CDR1 is SGHTA and CDR2 is FQGNSA. Losses at the gene ends were 1 base for V and 6 bases for J; bases not matched to a gene: 8. This chain's CDR3 is CASSLGAGVMREQYF. The CDR3 DNA follows: TGTGCCAGCAGCTTAGGAGCGGGAGTTATGCGCGAGCAGTACTTC.

This chain connects TRBV30 to TRBJ1-1; D unresolved. Germline-derived CDR1 and CDR2 are GTSNPN and SVGIG (reference sequence). V shed 7 bases and J shed 2 bases, with 8 bases lying between them. The CDR3 runs to 11 residues. For the CDR3, the DNA is TGTGCCTCCGGGAAAAACACTGAAGCTTTCTTT. Encoded protein: CASGKNTEAFF.

This clone was observed a few times. This chain connects TRBV3-1 (or the pseudogene TRBV3-2) to TRBJ2-1; D gene unclear. This CDR3 has 15 residues. Trimming took 0 bases from V and 0 from J, leaving 6 bases between them. Germline values: CDR1 LGHDT, CDR2 YNNKEL (reference sequence). Here the CDR3 reads CASSQDSLSYNEQFF. The CDR3 bases are TGTGCCAGCAGCCAAGACTCACTCTCCTACAATGAGCAGTTCTTC.

The genes are TRBV13 and TRBJ2-2; 10 bases agree with TRBD2. This CDR3 has 20 amino acids. Germline assignment: CDR1 PRHDT and CDR2 FYEKMQ (reference sequence). The V gene end was trimmed by 0 bases and the J gene end by 5 bases; junction bases not matched to a gene: 15. CDR3 amino acids: CASSLGRLTSGGARTGELFF. CDR3 in DNA: TGTGCCAGCAGCTTAGGCCGACTAACCAGCGGGGGGGCTCGGACCGGGGAGCTGTTTTTT. Full variable domain (outside the CDR3, taken from reference TRBV13 and TRBJ2-2): AAGVIQSPRHLIKEKRETATLKCYPIPRHDTVYWYQQGPGQDPQFLISFYEKMQSDKGSIPDRFSAQQFSDYHSELNMSSLELGDSALYFCASSLGRLTSGGARTGELFFGEGSRLTVL.

V usage is TRBV18 and J usage is TRBJ2-1; 14 bases map to TRBD2. The CDR3 length is 18 residues. In germline, CDR1 is KGHSH, CDR2 LQKENI. V trimming: 2 bases; J trimming: 5 bases; junction bases outside the gene matches: 8. CDR3 bases: TGTGCCAGCTCACCAGGGGGACTAGCGGGAGTGGGGCACAATGAGCAGTTCTTC. Translated: CASSPGGLAGVGHNEQFF.

The chain's CDR3 is CASSLGGTINTIYF. DNA for the CDR3: TGTGCCAGCAGCTTAGGGGGGACTATAAACACCATATATTTT. The chain couples TRBV11-2 to TRBJ1-3; D is possibly TRBD1 (5 bases). Trimming removed 1 base from V and 6 bases from J, with 10 bases in between. This CDR3 region has 14 residues. Germline loops: CDR1 SGHAT, CDR2 FQNNGV.

This chain joins TRBV9 and TRBJ1-1; D is unclear. V gave up 5 bases and J gave up 1 base, with 12 bases separating them. Per germline, CDR1 SGDLS and CDR2 YYNGEE. CDR3 size: 14 residues. CDR3 in amino acids: CASSSGGRNTEAFF. The CDR3 bases are TGTGCCAGCAGTAGCGGAGGGCGGAACACTGAAGCTTTCTTT.

The V and J genes are TRBV5-8 and TRBJ2-2; a weak D match, TRBD1 (5 bases). With 1 base removed from V and 7 bases from J, the gap between germline ends came to 11 bases. Germline CDR1 reads SGHTS; CDR2 reads YDEGEE. The CDR3 spans 14 residues. The CDR3 sequence: CASSLPGRVGELFF. The CDR3 DNA is TGTGCCAGCAGCTTGCCAGGCAGGGTCGGGGAGCTGTTTTTT.

This clone was observed a few times. The chain couples TRBV29-1 to TRBJ2-7; D unresolved. Germline CDR1 and CDR2: SQVTM and ANQGSEA. The length of the CDR3 is 13 residues. Trimming left V 8 bases short and J 2 bases short, with 16 bases between. The CDR3 coding sequence is TGCAGCCGACAAAGTGGGCCCCCCTACGAGCAGTACTTC. It translates to CSRQSGPPYEQYF.

The chain has TRBV11-2 and TRBJ2-7; no clear D. Germline CDR1 reads SGHAT; CDR2 reads FQNNGV. This CDR3 region has 10 residues. Trimming shortened V by 6 bases and J by 4 bases, and 4 bases separated the two germline ends. CDR3 sequence (DNA): TGTGCCAGCAGTAATTACGAGCAGTACTTC. Encoded protein: CASSNYEQYF.